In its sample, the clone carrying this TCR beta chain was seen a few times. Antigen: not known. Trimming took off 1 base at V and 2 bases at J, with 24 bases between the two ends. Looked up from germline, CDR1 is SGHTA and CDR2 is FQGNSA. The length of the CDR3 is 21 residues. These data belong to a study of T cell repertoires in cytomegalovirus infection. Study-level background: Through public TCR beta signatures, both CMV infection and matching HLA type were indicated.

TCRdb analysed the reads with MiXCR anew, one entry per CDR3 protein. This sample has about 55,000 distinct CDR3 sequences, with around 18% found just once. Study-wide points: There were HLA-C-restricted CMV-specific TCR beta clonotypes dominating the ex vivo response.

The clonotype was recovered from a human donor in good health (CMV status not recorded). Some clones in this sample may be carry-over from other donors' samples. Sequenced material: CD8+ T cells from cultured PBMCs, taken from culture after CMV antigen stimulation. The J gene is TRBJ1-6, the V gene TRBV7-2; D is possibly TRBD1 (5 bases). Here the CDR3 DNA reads TGTGCCAGCAGCTTAGTATCAGGACAAGGTCCACGATTCACCTATAATTCACCCCTCCACTTT. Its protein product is CASSLVSGQGPRFTYNSPLHF.